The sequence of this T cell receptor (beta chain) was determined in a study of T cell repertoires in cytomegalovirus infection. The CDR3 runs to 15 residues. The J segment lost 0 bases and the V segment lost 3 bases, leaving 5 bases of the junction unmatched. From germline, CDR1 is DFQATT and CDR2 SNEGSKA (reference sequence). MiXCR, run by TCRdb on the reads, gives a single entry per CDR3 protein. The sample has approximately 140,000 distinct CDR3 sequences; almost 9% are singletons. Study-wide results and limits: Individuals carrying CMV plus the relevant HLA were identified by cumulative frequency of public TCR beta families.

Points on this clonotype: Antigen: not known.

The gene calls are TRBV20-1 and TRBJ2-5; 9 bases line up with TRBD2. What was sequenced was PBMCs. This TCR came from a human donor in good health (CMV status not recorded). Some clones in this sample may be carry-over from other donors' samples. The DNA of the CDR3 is TGCAGTGCTAGGTTTAGCGGGGGTAACCAAGAGACCCAGTACTTC. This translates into CSARFSGGNQETQYF.